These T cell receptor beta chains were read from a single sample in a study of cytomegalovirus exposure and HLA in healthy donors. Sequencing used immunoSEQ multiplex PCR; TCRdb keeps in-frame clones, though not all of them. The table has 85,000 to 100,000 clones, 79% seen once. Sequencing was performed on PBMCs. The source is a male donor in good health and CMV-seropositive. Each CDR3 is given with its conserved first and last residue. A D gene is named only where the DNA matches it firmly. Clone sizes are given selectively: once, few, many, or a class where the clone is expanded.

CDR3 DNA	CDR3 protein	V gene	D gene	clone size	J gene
TGTGCCAGCAGCCAATACCACAGCTACGAGCAGTACTTC	CASSQYHSYEQYF	TRBV14	-	-	TRBJ2-7
TGTGCCAGCAGCCCCTTCGCTAGCGGGGGCTACGAGCAGTACTTC	CASSPFASGGYEQYF	TRBV7-9	TRBD2	-	TRBJ2-7
TGTGCCAGCAGCTTAACAGGGAGTCGTGTTTGGGGCTACACCTTC	CASSLTGSRVWGYTF	TRBV5-6	-	-	TRBJ1-2
TGTGCCAGCGGGAGGGCCCAATTGGGCACCTTC	CASGRAQLGTF	TRBV2	-	-	TRBJ1-2
TGTGCCAGCAGCCAAGATGGGAGACCAAATTCACCCCTCCACTTT	CASSQDGRPNSPLHF	TRBV14	-	-	TRBJ1-6
TGTGCCAGCAGTTTGAGCGGGGGCCTATCCTACAATGAGCAGTTCTTC	CASSLSGGLSYNEQFF	TRBV6-5	TRBD2	-	TRBJ2-1
TGTGCCTGGAGTGTTATGGGGACTAGCGGCACCGGGGAGCTGTTTTTT	CAWSVMGTSGTGELFF	TRBV30	TRBD2	-	TRBJ2-2
TGTGCCAGCAGTGAGACGTGGACAGCTAAAAATGAAAAACTGTTTTTT	CASSETWTAKNEKLFF	TRBV25-1	-	-	TRBJ1-4
TGTGCCAGCAGCCCAACCGGACAGCTACTCTCCAAAAACATTCAGTACTTC	CASSPTGQLLSKNIQYF	TRBV7-6	-	-	TRBJ2-4
TGCAGCGTTTCCACAGGGCTGAGTGTGTTCTTC	CSVSTGLSVFF	TRBV29-1	-	once	TRBJ2-1
TGTGCCAGCAGCGTAGAGCCAGGAGAGACCCAGTACTTC	CASSVEPGETQYF	TRBV9	-	-	TRBJ2-5
TGTGCCAGCACCTTACGAGGGAAGGGCTACACCTTC	CASTLRGKGYTF	TRBV6-5	-	-	TRBJ1-2
TGTGCCAGCAGCCTAGCCCCACTTCAAGAGACCCAGTACTTC	CASSLAPLQETQYF	TRBV9	-	-	TRBJ2-5